This TCR delta chain was profiled in a study of gamma-delta T cells after stem cell transplantation. TCRdb repeated clone calling on the RT-PCR reads with CATT. Of approximately 3,000 delta-chain clones listed, more than 1.5% are singletons. This clone was seen a handful of times. The mismatch at residue 7 between this DNA's translation and the TCRdb protein of a much larger clone likely reflects a read error; the protein shown is translated from the DNA. The junction had 12 bases not matched to a gene; V was cut back by 3 bases and J by 0 bases. CDR1 is GEAIGNYY, CDR2 EKD, per germline. This CDR3 comprises 18 residues.

This clonotype was obtained from a human donor. It is not recorded whose cells these are; they may come from a transplant donor. The rearrangement uses TRDV2 and TRDJ1; 10 bases agree with TRDD3. Source material: gamma-delta T cells. This chain's CDR3 is CACDAVPGDTRDTDKLIF. In DNA, the CDR3 is TGTGCCTGTGACGCCGTACCGGGGGATACGCGGGACACCGATAAACTCATCTTT.